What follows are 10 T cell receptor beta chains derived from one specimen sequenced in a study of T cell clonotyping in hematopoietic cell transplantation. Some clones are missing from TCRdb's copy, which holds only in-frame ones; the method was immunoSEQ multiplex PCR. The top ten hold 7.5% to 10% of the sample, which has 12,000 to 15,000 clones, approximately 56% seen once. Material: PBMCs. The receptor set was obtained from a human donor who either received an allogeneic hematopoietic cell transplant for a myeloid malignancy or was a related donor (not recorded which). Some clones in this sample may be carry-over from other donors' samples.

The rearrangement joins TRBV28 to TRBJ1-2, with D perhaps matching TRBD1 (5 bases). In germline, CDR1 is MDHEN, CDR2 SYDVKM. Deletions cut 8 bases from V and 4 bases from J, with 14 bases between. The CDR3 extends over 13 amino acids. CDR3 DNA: TGTGCCAGCGGGTCCCACGGGGCCTATGGCTACACCTTC. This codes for CASGSHGAYGYTF.

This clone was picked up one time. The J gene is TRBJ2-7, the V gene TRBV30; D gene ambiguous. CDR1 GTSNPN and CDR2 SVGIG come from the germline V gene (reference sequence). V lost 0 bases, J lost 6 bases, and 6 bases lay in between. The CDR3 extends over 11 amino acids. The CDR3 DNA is TGTGCCTGGAGTGTGACCCCCGAGCAGTACTTC. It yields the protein CAWSVTPEQYF.

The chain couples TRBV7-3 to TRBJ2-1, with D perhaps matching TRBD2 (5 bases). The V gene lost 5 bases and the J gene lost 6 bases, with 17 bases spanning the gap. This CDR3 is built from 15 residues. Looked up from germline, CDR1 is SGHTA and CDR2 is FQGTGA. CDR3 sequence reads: CASSPHLALFNEQFF. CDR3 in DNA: TGTGCCAGCAGCCCCCACCTAGCCCTTTTCAATGAGCAGTTCTTC.

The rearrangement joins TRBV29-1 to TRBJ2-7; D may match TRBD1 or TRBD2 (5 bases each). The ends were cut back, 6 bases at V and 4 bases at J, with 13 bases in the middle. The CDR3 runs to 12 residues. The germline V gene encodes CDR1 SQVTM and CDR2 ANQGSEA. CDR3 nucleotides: TGCAGCGTCCGGACACTAGTTTACGAGCAGTACTTC. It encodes CSVRTLVYEQYF.

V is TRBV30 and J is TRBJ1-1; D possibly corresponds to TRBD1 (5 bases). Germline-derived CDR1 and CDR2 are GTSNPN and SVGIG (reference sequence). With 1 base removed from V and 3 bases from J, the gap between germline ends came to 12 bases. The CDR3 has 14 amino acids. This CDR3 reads CAWSEVGGYTEAFF. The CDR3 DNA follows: TGTGCCTGGAGTGAGGTGGGGGGATACACTGAAGCTTTCTTT.

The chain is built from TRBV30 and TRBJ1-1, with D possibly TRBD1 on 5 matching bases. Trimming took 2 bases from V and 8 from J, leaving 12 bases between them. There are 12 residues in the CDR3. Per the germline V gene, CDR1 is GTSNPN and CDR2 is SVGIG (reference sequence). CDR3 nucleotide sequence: TGTGCCTGGAGTCGGTTAAGGACAGAAGCTTTCTTT. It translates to CAWSRLRTEAFF.

CDR3 DNA: TGTGCCAGCAATGGGGAGAGCAATCAGCCCCAGCATTTT. This encodes CASNGESNQPQHF. The chain joins TRBV2 to TRBJ1-5; D remains ambiguous. Trimming shortened V by 7 bases and J by 1 base, and 8 bases separated the two germline ends. Germline V gives CDR1 SNHLY, CDR2 FYNNEI. The length of the CDR3 is 13 residues.

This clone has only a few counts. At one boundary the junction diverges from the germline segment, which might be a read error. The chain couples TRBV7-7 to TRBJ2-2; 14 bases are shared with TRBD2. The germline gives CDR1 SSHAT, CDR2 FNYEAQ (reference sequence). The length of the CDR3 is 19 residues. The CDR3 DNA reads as TGTGCTAGCAGCCCCGGACTAGCGGGAGGAATAAGGGTTGCCGGGGAGCTGTTTTTT. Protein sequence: CASSPGLAGGIRVAGELFF.

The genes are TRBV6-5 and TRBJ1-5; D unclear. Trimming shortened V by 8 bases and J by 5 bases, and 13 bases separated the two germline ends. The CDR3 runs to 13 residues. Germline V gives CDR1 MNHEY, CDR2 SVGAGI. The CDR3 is CASQRGGDQPQHF. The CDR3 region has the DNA TGTGCCAGCCAGAGAGGAGGCGATCAGCCCCAGCATTTT.

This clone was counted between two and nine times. The CDR3 sequence: CASGVGADSNQPQHF. The CDR3 DNA is TGTGCCAGCGGGGTCGGGGCGGATAGCAATCAGCCCCAGCATTTT. The rearrangement uses TRBV4-2 and TRBJ1-5, with D perhaps matching TRBD1 (5 bases). The length of the CDR3 is 15 residues. The germline V and J ends were trimmed by 8 bases and 0 bases, with 14 bases remaining between them. Germline CDR1 LGHNA, CDR2 YNFKEQ.